Sequencing of this T cell receptor (beta chain) was carried out in a study of identical twins. Study findings and constraints: Out-of-frame alpha sequences that twins shared showed excess low generation probability.

The CDR3 runs 17 residues. The germline CDR1 and CDR2 sequences are LGHNT and FRNRAP. Trimming removed 1 base from V and 2 bases from J, with 17 bases in between. cDNA carried unique molecular identifiers, and a universal primer site was added by template switching. TCRdb itself ran the 5' RACE reads through MiXCR, one entry per CDR3 protein. The sample lists about 690,000 distinct CDR3 sequences, around 20% occurring once. This clonotype was seen a handful of times. The antigen is unknown. The same sample was also studied in work on T cells expressing NK-cell markers. From that study: The sequencing cohort of eight donors included seven HCMV-seropositive individuals and one seronegative individual. It was still unclear whether expanded NKG2C+ T cell clones were HCMV specific.

This TCR was recovered from a woman in her late teens or twenties in good health. Sample: PBMCs. The rearrangement joins TRBV12-5 to TRBJ2-5; D could derive from TRBD1 or TRBD2 (6 bases each). The CDR3 spells CASGLAFWGAGQETQYF. The CDR3 DNA follows: TGTGCTAGTGGTTTGGCATTTTGGGGGGCAGGTCAAGAGACCCAGTACTTC.